The text below deals with one T cell receptor beta chain. This record comes from a study of blood T cell repertoires in COVID-19. Study-wide background: Samples taken during acute and convalescent COVID-19 were collected in the United States, Italy and Spain.

As processed by the authors: Amplification of reference gene primers provided the estimated nucleated cell counts. Sequenced by immunoSEQ multiplex PCR; TCRdb stores in-frame clones only, minus some. D and trimming were read from the DNA, whereas the V and J calls and clone size are those reported in that table. This sample yields hundreds of thousands of clones, of which approximately 90% are seen a single time; approximately 3% belongs to the top ten. The study recruited people aged roughly 18 to 89 years across approximately 24 US areas. Cohorts were based on clinical histories the participants reported. The CDR3 totals 15 residues. V shed 3 bases and J 10 bases; nucleotides not matched to a gene: 8. Germline assignment: CDR1 LGHNA and CDR2 YNFKEQ.

Sequencing was carried out using PBMCs or T cells enriched from blood (not recorded which). The chain couples TRBV4-2 to TRBJ1-4; 10 nucleotides agree with TRBD1. The sequence was obtained from a woman between 45 and 65 years old who had recovered from COVID-19. CDR3 DNA: TGTGCCAGCAGCCAGCCAGGACAGGGGGACGCAAAACTGTTTTTT. It specifies CASSQPGQGDAKLFF.